This paragraph covers one T cell receptor beta chain sequence. Its antigen is still unknown. No per-base quality is available; no much larger clone lies one base away. This sample stems from a study of blood T cells in healthy people across ages (dated by TCRdb to 2014 to 2015). Regarding the complete study: In model experiments, template switching captured about one uniquely barcoded TCR beta cDNA molecule for every two T cells. Four age groups were formed from the donors: young (average 16 years), middle-aged (more than 35), aged (roughly 58) and long-lived (roughly 88). Age-related changes in TCR beta repertoire diversity were measured in the study by deep sequencing normalized with unique cDNA molecular identifiers. To avoid experimental bias, donors of different ages were randomly spread across the sequencing lanes. Using the same blood draw, the study looked at two additional independent replicas of 1 million unique cDNA reads for two donors, one aged 18 to 29 and the other aged 80 or older. Overall study outcomes, separate from this receptor: Donor CMV infection status was unknown, potentially confounding age-related changes in expanded clonotypes. Compared with the aged group, more naive CD4+ T cells, fewer expanded clones and increased TCR diversity were shown by the long-lived group, suggesting age selection. As age increased, observed TCR beta diversity per million T cells dropped in a roughly linear way, and a significant reduction was already evident by age around 41. Conclusive comparison of naive and antigen-experienced compartments was prevented by the profiling of bulk unsorted PBMCs. Total diversity estimates from one million sequenced T cells were considered lower bounds and underestimates. There was a strong correlation between observed TCR beta diversity and the percentage of naive T cells measured by flow cytometry.

The CDR1 and CDR2 encoded by the germline V gene are MDHEN and SYDVKM. Measured from the cysteine to the phenylalanine, the CDR3 is 15 residues long. Here the CDR3 DNA is all that survives: 45 bases in frame from base 1. V is trimmed back by 5 bases and J by 11 bases, and the junction contains 15 bases that no gene match accounts for. The donors were roughly 39 Caucasian individuals from Russia, aged roughly 6 to 100 years, who were systemically healthy. Each donor gave 8 to 10 milliliters of peripheral blood, drawn into EDTA-treated Vacutainer tubes. Ficoll-Paque density-gradient centrifugation was used to isolate PBMCs, with at least 6.5 million per sample. Total RNA, at least 5 micrograms per sample, was extracted from PBMCs with Trizol reagent. For every donor, flow cytometry on a PBMC aliquot measured the percentage of naive CD45RAhigh/CD27high T cells. The library relied on 5' RACE. For sequencing, an Illumina HiSeq 2500 was employed. A second roughly 6 to 11 cycle PCR used a sample-barcoded 5' primer and a J-beta primer mix. Each TCR beta cDNA molecule received a unique molecular identifier from a template-switch 5' adaptor carrying 12 random nucleotides. At least 2.5 million CDR3-containing paired-end reads were obtained from each sample. The Mint cDNA synthesis kit, primed by a TRBC-specific oligonucleotide, was used to synthesize first-strand cDNA from all RNA. All cDNA was treated with uracil-DNA glycosylase and then went through a first 18-cycle PCR with the universal primers M1SS and BC2_uni_R. In the paper's pipeline: For normalization, 1 million high-quality reads, each with a distinct molecular identifier, were randomly selected from each sample. Reads sharing molecular identifiers were discarded rather than binned into consensus sequences. CDR3 identification, clonotype clustering and error correction used MiTCR with a Q25 quality threshold and the strictest error-elimination algorithm. A nonparametric unseen species model with Euler transformation was used to estimate lower-bound total TCR beta diversity. TCRdb passed the public sequencing reads through fastp at Q25 and MiXCR, retaining productive beta sequences. Each record represents a unique CDR3 protein, reported with the most common genes and DNA among its rows. Here the V and J calls rest on TCRdb's processing, not on the authors' analysis. The table for this sample lists over 600,000 distinct CDR3 sequences; about 47% of them were counted only once. Jointly, the top ten make up 15% to 20% of the sample.

The sequence was collected from an elderly man in good health. Source material: blood. The chain employs TRBV28 and TRBJ2-5, and TRBD1 matches 9 of the central bases. This receptor carries the CDR3 CASSEPGQGAWEQYF. The bases are TGTGCCAGCAGTGAACCGGGACAGGGAGCTTGGGAGCAGTACTTC.